The sequence of this TCR beta chain was determined in a study of blood T cell repertoires in COVID-19. CDR1 is WSHSY and CDR2 is SAAADI in the germline V gene. The CDR3 is made up of 16 amino acids. V was cut by 0 bases and J by 3 bases, with 12 bases left in between. Clones were read by immunoSEQ multiplex PCR, and TCRdb kept only the in-frame ones, dropping some. The sample lists more than 150,000 clones; 84% were seen once. The source of this sequence is a human donor in a cohort sampled during active COVID-19. Material for sequencing was peripheral blood. J is TRBJ2-1 and V is TRBV10-2, with TRBD2 as a possible D gene (6 bases). The CDR3 spells CASSESMGLVYNEQFF. CDR3 nucleotide sequence: TGCGCCAGCAGTGAGTCGATGGGACTCGTCTACAATGAGCAGTTCTTC.